This TCR beta chain emerged from a study of blood T cell repertoires in COVID-19. The table came from immunoSEQ multiplex PCR; TCRdb's copy has only in-frame clones and leaves some out. The sample contains 55,000 to 65,000 clones, roughly four fifths of which appear only once. Germline loops: CDR1 SNHLY, CDR2 FYNNEI. This CDR3 spans 13 amino acids. Between the trimmed V and J ends, which lost 8 bases and 4 bases, there was a span of 14 bases. This TCR was sampled from a man aged 55-75 years with COVID-19, enrolled during active disease. The genes are TRBV2 and TRBJ1-2; D gene uncertain. The sequencing input was peripheral blood. The CDR3 DNA follows: TGTGCCAGCCCCCTACGGCGGGCCTATGGCTACACCTTC. As protein: CASPLRRAYGYTF.